This is a list of T cell receptor beta chains from one sample in a study of OX40 agonist ivuxolimab in advanced cancers. The data were produced by immunoSEQ multiplex PCR, yet TCRdb's version contains in-frame clones alone and is incomplete. The sample consists of tens of thousands of clones, roughly 85% of them appearing once. The sequenced sample was CD4+ or CD8+ T cells sorted from blood, obtained in a trial of the OX40 agonist ivuxolimab. The receptors derive from an adult with an advanced solid tumor such as melanoma, head and neck, liver or kidney cancer. CDR3s include the opening cysteine and the closing phenylalanine or tryptophan. A D gene is named only where the DNA matches it firmly. Clone size appears in some rows only: once, few, many, or a class for an expanded clone.

V	D	size	J	CDR3	DNA
TRBV2	.	.	TRBJ1-2	CATRQEVYGYTF	TGTGCCACCCGACAGGAGGTCTATGGCTACACCTTC
TRBV19	.	few	TRBJ2-3	CASSILASDTQYF	TGTGCCAGTAGTATTCTAGCGTCAGATACGCAGTATTTT
TRBV28	.	.	TRBJ2-4	CASTQQESGAKNIQYF	TGTGCCAGCACTCAACAGGAAAGTGGGGCCAAAAACATTCAGTACTTC
TRBV7-8	TRBD2	.	TRBJ2-5	CASSLLMLRGGMETQYF	TGTGCCAGCAGCTTATTAATGTTACGGGGGGGCATGGAGACCCAGTACTTC
TRBV7-2	.	once	TRBJ2-1	CASSLDGAGFYNEQFF	TGTGCCAGCAGCTTAGATGGGGCAGGATTTTACAATGAGCAGTTCTTC
TRBV7-9	TRBD1	.	TRBJ1-1	CASSLGQGARDTEAFF	TGTGCCAGCAGCTTGGGACAGGGGGCGCGAGACACTGAAGCTTTCTTT
TRBV28	TRBD1	.	TRBJ1-2	CASSSQWTGGTINYGYTF	TGTGCCAGCAGTTCCCAGTGGACAGGGGGGACGATCAACTATGGCTACACCTTC
TRBV7-8	.	few	TRBJ1-2	CASSPEVADPNYGYTF	TGTGCCAGCAGCCCCGAGGTGGCAGATCCTAACTATGGCTACACCTTC
TRBV27	TRBD1	.	TRBJ2-5	CASSSDRGLWLETQYF	TGTGCCAGCAGTTCGGACAGGGGGCTGTGGTTGGAGACCCAGTACTTC
TRBV4-3	.	once	TRBJ1-2	CASSQEDGSNYGYTF	TGCGCCAGCAGCCAAGAAGACGGGTCTAACTATGGCTACACCTTC
TRBV7-9	.	once	TRBJ2-6	CASSQGPRGANVLTF	TGTGCCAGCAGCCAGGGACCAAGGGGGGCCAACGTCCTGACTTTC
TRBV18	TRBD1	.	TRBJ1-2	CASSPSGDRDFYGYTF	TGTGCCAGCTCACCTTCGGGGGACAGGGATTTTTATGGCTACACCTTC
TRBV7-6	.	.	TRBJ1-2	CASSLGEGSYGYTF	TGTGCCAGCAGCTTAGGGGAGGGGAGCTATGGCTACACCTTC
TRBV6-5	.	.	TRBJ1-2	CASSLGQSFYGYTF	TGTGCCAGCAGTCTCGGACAGAGTTTCTATGGCTACACCTTC
TRBV4-2	.	.	TRBJ1-1	CASSPEGRTEAFF	TGTGCCAGCAGCCCGGAGGGGAGGACTGAAGCTTTCTTT
TRBV27	.	once	TRBJ2-1	CASSLPEGRYNEQFF	TGTGCCAGCAGCCTCCCCGAGGGGCGGTACAATGAGCAGTTCTTC
TRBV7-9	TRBD2	.	TRBJ2-3	CASSPIAGGPDTQYF	TGTGCCAGCAGCCCTATAGCGGGGGGGCCTGATACGCAGTATTTT
TRBV7-2	TRBD2	.	TRBJ2-7	CASSLETSGGYEQYF	TGTGCCAGCAGCTTAGAGACTAGCGGGGGCTACGAGCAGTACTTC
TRBV11-2	.	.	TRBJ2-1	CASSQGPYNEQFF	TGTGCCAGCAGCCAGGGACCCTACAATGAGCAGTTCTTC
TRBV27	.	once	TRBJ1-1	CASSLYGASTEAFF	TGTGCCAGCAGTTTATATGGGGCGAGTACTGAAGCTTTCTTT
TRBV7-9	TRBD1	.	TRBJ1-1	CASSAEGQGRTEAFF	TGTGCCAGCAGCGCAGAGGGACAGGGGAGGACTGAAGCTTTCTTT
TRBV5-6	.	once	TRBJ1-5	CASSPRDSRRTQHF	TGTGCCAGCAGCCCCCGGGACTCTCGGAGGACCCAGCATTTT
TRBV9	.	few	TRBJ1-5	CASSVGGTVNQPQHF	TGTGCCAGCAGCGTAGGGGGGACGGTTAATCAGCCCCAGCATTTT
TRBV19	.	.	TRBJ2-7	CASSPDGDEQYF	TGTGCCAGTAGTCCCGACGGCGACGAGCAGTACTTC
TRBV7-9	.	.	TRBJ1-1	CASSVTGNTEAFF	TGTGCCAGCAGCGTAACAGGGAACACTGAAGCTTTCTTT
TRBV21-1	.	few	TRBJ1-6	CASSEKGYRSYNSPLHF	TGTGCCAGCAGCGAAAAGGGGTATCGCTCCTATAATTCACCCCTCCACTTT
TRBV19	.	medium-sized	TRBJ2-5	CASSIDWTGFLETQYF	.